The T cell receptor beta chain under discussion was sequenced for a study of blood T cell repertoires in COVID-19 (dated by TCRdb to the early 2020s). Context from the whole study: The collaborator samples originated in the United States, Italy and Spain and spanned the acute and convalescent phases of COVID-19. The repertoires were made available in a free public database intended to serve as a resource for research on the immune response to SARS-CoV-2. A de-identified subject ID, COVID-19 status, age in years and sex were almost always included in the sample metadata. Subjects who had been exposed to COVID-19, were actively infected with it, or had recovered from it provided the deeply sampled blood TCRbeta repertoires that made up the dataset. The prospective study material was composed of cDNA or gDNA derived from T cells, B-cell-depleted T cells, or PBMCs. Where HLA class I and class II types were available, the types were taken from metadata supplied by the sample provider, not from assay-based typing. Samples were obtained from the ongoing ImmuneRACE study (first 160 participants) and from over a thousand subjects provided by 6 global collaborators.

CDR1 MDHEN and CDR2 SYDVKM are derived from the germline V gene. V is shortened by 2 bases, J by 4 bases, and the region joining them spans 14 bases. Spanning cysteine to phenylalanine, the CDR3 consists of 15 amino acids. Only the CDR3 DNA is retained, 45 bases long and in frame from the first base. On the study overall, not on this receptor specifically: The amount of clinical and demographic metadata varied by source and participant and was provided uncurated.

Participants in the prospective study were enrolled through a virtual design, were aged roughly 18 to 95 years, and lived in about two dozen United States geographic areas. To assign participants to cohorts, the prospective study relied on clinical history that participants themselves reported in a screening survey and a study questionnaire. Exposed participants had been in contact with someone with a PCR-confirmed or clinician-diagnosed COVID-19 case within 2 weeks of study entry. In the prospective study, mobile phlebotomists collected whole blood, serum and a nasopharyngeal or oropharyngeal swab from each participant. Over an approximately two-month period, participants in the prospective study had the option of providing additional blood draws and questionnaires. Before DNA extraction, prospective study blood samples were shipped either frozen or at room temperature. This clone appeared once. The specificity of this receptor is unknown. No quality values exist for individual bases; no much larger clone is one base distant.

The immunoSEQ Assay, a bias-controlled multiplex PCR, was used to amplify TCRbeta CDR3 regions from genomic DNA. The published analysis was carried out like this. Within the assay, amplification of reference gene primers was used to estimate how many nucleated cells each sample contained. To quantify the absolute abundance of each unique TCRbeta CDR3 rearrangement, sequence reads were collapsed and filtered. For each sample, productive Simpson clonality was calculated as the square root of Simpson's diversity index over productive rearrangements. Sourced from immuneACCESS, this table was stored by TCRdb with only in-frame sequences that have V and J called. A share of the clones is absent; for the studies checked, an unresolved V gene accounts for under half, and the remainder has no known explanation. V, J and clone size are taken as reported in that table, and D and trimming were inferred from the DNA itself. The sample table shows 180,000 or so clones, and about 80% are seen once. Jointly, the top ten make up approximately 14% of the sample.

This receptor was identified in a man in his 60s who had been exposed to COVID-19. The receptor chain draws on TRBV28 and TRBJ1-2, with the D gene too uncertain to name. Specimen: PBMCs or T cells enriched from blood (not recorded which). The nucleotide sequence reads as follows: TGTGCCAGCAGTTTAGTTAGGCCTCGGGGCTATGGCTACACCTTC. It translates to CASSLVRPRGYGYTF.